The 18 T cell receptor beta chains in this list originate from one sample, sequenced in a study of shared clonotypes between healthy human individuals. The method was immunoSEQ multiplex PCR; TCRdb's version includes in-frame clones alone and lacks a portion of them. The sample contains around 2,000,000 clones, around 95% of which appear only once. Material for sequencing was naive CD4+ T cells sorted from blood. Subset of the sample: CD45RA+ positively selected. The source is a young man in good health.

This chain joins TRBV11-1 and TRBJ2-7, with 9 positions matching TRBD1. The J segment lost 2 bases and the V segment lost 5 bases, leaving 7 bases of the junction unmatched. This CDR3 spans 15 amino acids. Looked up from germline, CDR1 is SGHAT and CDR2 is FQDESV (reference sequence). CDR3 in amino acids: CASSPWTGETYEQYF. The CDR3 DNA reads TGTGCCAGCAGCCCCTGGACAGGGGAGACCTACGAGCAGTACTTC.

This clone was counted a single time. This chain links TRBV28 with TRBJ1-5, with 10 positions matching TRBD1. The CDR3 has 17 amino acids. The trim removed 6 bases at V and 2 bases at J, leaving 10 bases unmatched. Per the germline V gene, CDR1 is MDHEN and CDR2 is SYDVKM. The CDR3 reads CASSRTGGRVGNQPQHF. The CDR3 DNA is TGTGCCAGCAGCCGGACAGGGGGTAGGGTGGGCAATCAGCCCCAGCATTTT.

This clone was recorded once. The chain employs TRBV18 and TRBJ1-6; D remains ambiguous. The V end lost 4 bases, the J end lost 7 bases, and 11 bases lay between the germline ends. CDR3 length equals 14 residues. From germline, CDR1 is KGHSH and CDR2 LQKENI. The CDR3 bases are TGTGCCAGCTCACAAACAGAACAAAATTCACCCCTCCACTTT. This sequence encodes CASSQTEQNSPLHF.

This rearrangement joins TRBV30 to TRBJ2-3, with D tentatively TRBD2 (7 bases). Between the trimmed V and J ends, which lost 4 bases and 3 bases, there was a span of 17 bases. Germline CDR1 reads GTSNPN; CDR2 reads SVGIG (reference sequence). CDR3 length: 15 residues. For the CDR3, the DNA is TGTGCCTGGAAGGGACAAAGGGGGGGAACAGATACGCAGTATTTT. It yields the protein CAWKGQRGGTDTQYF.

This clone was seen only once. The rearrangement uses TRBV6-6 and TRBJ2-2; 8 bases match TRBD1. J gave up 5 bases and V 4 bases, and 3 bases lay outside the gene matches. This CDR3 region has 14 residues. Germline-derived CDR1 and CDR2 are MNHNY and SVGAGI (reference sequence). The CDR3 nucleotides read TGTGCCAGCAGTTTGGACAGGGTAACCGGGGAGCTGTTTTTT. Encoded protein: CASSLDRVTGELFF.

The genes are TRBV28 and TRBJ1-1, with D unclear. V shed 5 bases and J shed 5 bases, with 12 bases lying between them. The length of the CDR3 is 13 residues. Germline CDR1 is MDHEN and CDR2 is SYDVKM. The CDR3: CASSPGPFTEAFF. CDR3 in DNA: TGTGCCAGCAGTCCCGGGCCCTTTACTGAAGCTTTCTTT. Full variable domain (missing parts from reference TRBV28 and TRBJ1-1): DVKVTQSSRYLVKRTGEKVFLECVQDMDHENMFWYRQDPGLGLRLIYFSYDVKMKEKGDIPEGYSVSREKKERFSLILESASTNQTSMYLCASSPGPFTEAFFGQGTRLTVV.

The V call is TRBV2, the J call TRBJ2-2; TRBD1 might be the D (5 bases). Germline V gene sequence: CDR1 SNHLY, CDR2 FYNNEI. With 3 bases removed from V and 5 bases from J, the gap between germline ends came to 7 bases. The CDR3 length is 13 residues. The CDR3 sequence is CASSERQTGELFF. For the CDR3, the DNA is TGTGCCAGCAGTGAGAGACAGACCGGGGAGCTGTTTTTT. The entire variable domain, with the rest obtained from reference TRBV2 and TRBJ2-2, is as follows: EPEVTQTPSHQVTQMGQEVILRCVPISNHLYFYWYRQILGQKVEFLVSFYNNEISEKSEIFDDQFSVERPDGSNFTLKIRSTKLEDSAMYFCASSERQTGELFFGEGSRLTVL.

This chain uses TRBV6-5 with TRBJ2-1; 8 bases align to TRBD2. Losses at the gene ends were 7 bases for V and 7 bases for J; bases not matched to a gene: 12. The germline gives CDR1 MNHEY, CDR2 SVGAGI. This CDR3 has 15 residues. CDR3: CASKLLSGSGNEQFF. The CDR3 DNA reads as TGTGCCAGCAAGCTGCTAAGCGGGAGTGGGAATGAGCAGTTCTTC.

The V gene is TRBV6-1, the J gene TRBJ1-4; no firm D call. This CDR3 has 12 amino acids. Germline CDR1 and CDR2: MNHNS and SASEGT. V dropped 6 bases and J dropped 8 bases, with 10 bases sitting between them. CDR3 in DNA: TGTGCCAGCAGCAGTCCGGGGGAAAAACTGTTTTTT. It specifies CASSSPGEKLFF.

In this sample, this clone turned up once. The chain joins TRBV2 to TRBJ2-5; 9 nucleotides line up with TRBD2. This CDR3 region has 15 residues. The V gene end was trimmed by 4 bases and the J gene end by 4 bases; junction bases not matched to a gene: 7. Germline CDR1 SNHLY, CDR2 FYNNEI. As DNA, the CDR3 is TGTGCCAGCAGTGCCGAGCGGGGGGCAATAGAGACCCAGTACTTC. The encoded protein is CASSAERGAIETQYF.

The rearrangement links TRBV5-1 to TRBJ1-1; D is uncertain. This CDR3 is 14 amino acids long. Germline V gives CDR1 SGHRS, CDR2 YFSETQ. V lost 0 bases, J lost 4 bases, and 10 bases lay in between. The chain's CDR3 is CASSLGQRATEAFF. The CDR3 DNA reads TGCGCCAGCAGCTTGGGACAAAGGGCCACTGAAGCTTTCTTT.

The J gene is TRBJ2-5, the V gene TRBV6-1; TRBD2 aligns across 7 bases. Germline V gene data show CDR1 as MNHNS and CDR2 as SASEGT. The CDR3 is 14 residues long. The V segment lost 3 bases and the J segment 7 bases; nucleotides outside the gene matches: 8. This CDR3 reads CASSESAGVGTQYF. The CDR3 bases are TGTGCCAGCAGTGAGTCGGCGGGGGTAGGGACCCAGTACTTC.

The chain combines TRBV7-2 with TRBJ1-3; TRBD1 matches at 7 bases. The length of the CDR3 is 14 residues. CDR1 and CDR2 (germline): SGHTA, FQGNSA. Trimming removed 4 bases from V and 7 bases from J; junction bases left unmatched: 7. This chain's CDR3 is CASSSQQGFNTIYF. CDR3 DNA: TGTGCCAGCAGCTCCCAACAGGGGTTTAACACCATATATTTT.

The sample holds one count of this clone. This rearrangement joins TRBV11-2 to TRBJ2-5; D is unclear. Germline V gene lookup returns CDR1 SGHAT and CDR2 FQNNGV. The CDR3 covers 15 residues. Trimming took 5 bases from V and 4 from J, leaving 17 bases between them. The CDR3 DNA is TGTGCCAGCAGCCCTCCTCTAGTGAGCGTAGAGACCCAGTACTTC. Amino acids: CASSPPLVSVETQYF.

The J gene is TRBJ2-1, the V gene TRBV10-3, with no clear D. Per germline, CDR1 ENHRY and CDR2 SYGVKD. Trimming took off 0 bases at V and 5 bases at J, with 11 bases between the two ends. The CDR3 spans 15 residues. The DNA of the CDR3 is TGTGCCATCAGTGAGTCTCTTCCCAGCAACAATGAGCAGTTCTTC. This gives the protein CAISESLPSNNEQFF.

The DNA for the CDR3 is TGTGCCAGCAGTTTAGGACAGCTCTACTCACCCCTCCACTTT. It translates to CASSLGQLYSPLHF. The chain combines TRBV28 with TRBJ1-6; maybe TRBD1 (6 bases). The CDR3 loop spans 14 amino acids. Per germline, CDR1 MDHEN and CDR2 SYDVKM. Trimming shortened V by 2 bases and J by 10 bases, and 12 bases separated the two germline ends. Using reference TRBV28 and TRBJ1-6 for the parts outside the CDR3, the full variable domain is DVKVTQSSRYLVKRTGEKVFLECVQDMDHENMFWYRQDPGLGLRLIYFSYDVKMKEKGDIPEGYSVSREKKERFSLILESASTNQTSMYLCASSLGQLYSPLHFGNGTRLTVT.

This sequence joins TRBV6-6 and TRBJ2-3; D tentatively fits TRBD1 or TRBD2 (5 bases each). There are 13 residues in the CDR3. CDR1 and CDR2 from the germline V gene are MNHNY and SVGAGI (reference sequence). V lost 6 bases, J lost 1 base, and 8 bases lay in between. CDR3 protein: CASRWDGTDTQYF. In nucleotides, the CDR3 is TGTGCCAGCAGATGGGACGGCACAGATACGCAGTATTTT.

The table lists this clone with a count of one. V usage is TRBV4-1 and J usage is TRBJ2-2, with D unclear. Germline lookup yields CDR1 MGHRA and CDR2 YSYEKL. The CDR3 totals 12 residues. The germline V and J ends were trimmed by 4 bases and 7 bases, with 7 bases remaining between them. DNA for the CDR3: TGCGCCAGCAGCCCCCCGATCGGGGAGCTGTTTTTT. Protein product: CASSPPIGELFF.